This TCR beta chain originates from a study of post-analysis software for immune sequencing data. Broader study findings: About five TRBV segments, including TRBV5-6, TRBV5-1 and TRBV20-1, were more frequent in patients than controls.

V was pared by 5 bases and J by 0 bases, with 12 bases between. The CDR3 sequence is 14 residues long. Germline lookup yields CDR1 SGHRS and CDR2 YFSETQ. This clonotype was counted a few times. The antigen is unknown. Prepared libraries of TCR beta cDNA carried unique molecular identifiers. TCRdb fed the PCR reads into MiXCR, producing one record per CDR3 protein. The repertoire holds roughly 580,000 distinct CDR3 sequences, 40% to 50% seen once, with over 1.5% in the top ten. Material for sequencing was blood. The receptor's source is a girl aged 5-17 years with multiple sclerosis. V is TRBV5-1 and J is TRBJ2-7; perhaps TRBD1 as D (5 bases). CDR3 bases: TGCGCCAGCAGAGTAGCCCAGGGCTCCTACGAGCAGTACTTC. Residues: CASRVAQGSYEQYF.